The clone carrying this T cell receptor (beta chain) was picked up one time. The antigen remains unidentified. This specimen belongs to a study of cytomegalovirus exposure and HLA in healthy donors. Germline-derived CDR1 and CDR2 are LNHDA and SQIVND (reference sequence). Trimming took 7 bases from V and 3 from J; bases not matched to a gene: 9. The CDR3 spans 15 residues. 60 Vbeta and 13 Jbeta primers were used in PCR. Original processing notes: In a later analysis, some 10 million of approximately 86 million unique beta chains occurred in at least two donors. TCRdb's table, derived via immunoSEQ multiplex PCR, lists solely in-frame clones and lacks some. The D gene and trimming were derived from the DNA, and the V and J assignments and clone size from that table. The repertoire holds approximately 190,000 clones, with about four fifths as singletons. Broader study findings: Reportedly, diagnosis of cytomegalovirus status by the classifier showed high specificity and sensitivity. The majority of CMV-associated TCR beta chains were reported as apparently HLA-restricted in a later analysis.

The chain has TRBV19 and TRBJ2-7, with 10 nucleotides matching TRBD1. The source material was PBMCs. The clonotype originates from a woman in her twenties or thirties in good health and CMV-seropositive. CDR3: CASTMTGTGDYEQYF. CDR3 DNA sequence: TGTGCCAGTACCATGACCGGGACAGGGGACTACGAGCAGTACTTC.